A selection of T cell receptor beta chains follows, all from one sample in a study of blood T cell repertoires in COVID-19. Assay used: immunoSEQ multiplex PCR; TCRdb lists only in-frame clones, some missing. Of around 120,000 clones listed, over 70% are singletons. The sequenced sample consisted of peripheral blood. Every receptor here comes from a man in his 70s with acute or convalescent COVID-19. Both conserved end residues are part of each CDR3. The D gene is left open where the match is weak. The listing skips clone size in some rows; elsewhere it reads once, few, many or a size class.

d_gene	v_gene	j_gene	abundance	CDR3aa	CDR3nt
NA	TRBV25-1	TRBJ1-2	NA	CASSEDRNYGYTF	TGTGCCAGCAGTGAGGACAGAAACTATGGCTACACCTTC
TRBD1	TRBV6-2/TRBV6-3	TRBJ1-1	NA	CASSRTSTGTFF	TGTGCCAGCAGTCGAACTTCGACAGGGACTTTCTTT
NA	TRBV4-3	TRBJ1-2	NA	CASSQYFRGNYGYTF	TGCGCCAGCAGCCAGTATTTCCGGGGTAACTATGGCTACACCTTC
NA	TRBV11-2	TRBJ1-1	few	CASHRLGMNTEAFF	TGTGCCAGCCACAGATTGGGTATGAACACTGAAGCTTTCTTT
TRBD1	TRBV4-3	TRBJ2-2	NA	CASSQEPGTVYTGELFF	TGCGCCAGCAGCCAAGAACCCGGGACAGTGTACACCGGGGAGCTGTTTTTT
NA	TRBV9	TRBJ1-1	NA	CASSVAAGNTEAFF	TGTGCCAGCAGCGTAGCCGCCGGGAACACTGAAGCTTTCTTT
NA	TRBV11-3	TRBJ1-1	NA	CASSLIQGRERFF	TGTGCCAGCAGCTTAATACAGGGTCGAGAGAGGTTCTTT
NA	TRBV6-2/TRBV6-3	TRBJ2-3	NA	CASSPFALTDTQYF	TGTGCCAGCAGTCCCTTCGCGCTCACAGATACGCAGTATTTT
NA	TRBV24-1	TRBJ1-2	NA	CATSDLQKAAGGFDGYTF	TGTGCCACCAGTGATTTGCAAAAGGCAGCCGGAGGATTCGATGGCTACACCTTC
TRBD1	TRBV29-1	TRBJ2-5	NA	CSAGTGGGRETQYF	TGCAGCGCCGGGACAGGGGGCGGGAGGGAGACCCAGTACTTC
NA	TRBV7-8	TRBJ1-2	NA	CASSLDLVRSGGYTF	TGTGCCAGCAGCTTAGACCTGGTCCGATCGGGTGGCTACACCTTC
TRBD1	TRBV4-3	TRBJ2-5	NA	CASSQDQRTGGGETQYF	TGCGCCAGCAGCCAAGATCAGCGGACAGGGGGAGGGGAGACCCAGTACTTC
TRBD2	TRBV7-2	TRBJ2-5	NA	CASSFWTSGGAETQYF	TGTGCCAGCAGCTTCTGGACTAGCGGGGGGGCCGAGACCCAGTACTTC
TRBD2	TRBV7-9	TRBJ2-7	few	CASSALGLGYEQYF	TGTGCCAGCAGCGCCTTAGGACTAGGTTACGAGCAGTACTTC
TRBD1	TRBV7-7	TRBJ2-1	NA	CASTSGTGEQFF	TGTGCCAGCACCTCGGGGACAGGGGAGCAGTTCTTC
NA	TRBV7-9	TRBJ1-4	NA	CASSRRGGIDEKLFF	TGTGCCAGCAGCCGCCGGGGGGGGATTGACGAAAAACTGTTTTTT
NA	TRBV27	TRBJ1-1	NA	CASRSQGNTEAFF	TGTGCCAGCAGGTCGCAGGGGAACACTGAAGCTTTCTTT
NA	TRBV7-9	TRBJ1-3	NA	CASSIRRDNSGNTIYF	TGTGCCAGCAGCATTAGACGGGACAACTCTGGAAACACCATATATTTT
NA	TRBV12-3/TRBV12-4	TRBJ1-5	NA	CASSGRRNQPQHF	TGTGCCAGCAGTGGCAGGCGAAATCAGCCCCAGCATTTT
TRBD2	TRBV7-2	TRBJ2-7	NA	CASSLSTSGPYEQYF	TGTGCCAGCAGCTTAAGCACTAGCGGACCCTACGAGCAGTACTTC
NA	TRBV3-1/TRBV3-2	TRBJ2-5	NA	CASSPHGGAETQYF	TGTGCCAGCAGCCCCCATGGAGGGGCAGAGACCCAGTACTTC
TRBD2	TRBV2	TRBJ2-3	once	CASSDLLAGGLDTQYF	TGTGCCAGCAGTGATCTACTAGCGGGGGGGCTTGATACGCAGTATTTT
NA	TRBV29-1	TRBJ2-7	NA	CSVAGAPNEQYF	TGCAGCGTCGCAGGGGCGCCGAACGAGCAGTACTTC
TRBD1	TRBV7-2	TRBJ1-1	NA	CASSTRGRDTEAFF	TGTGCCAGCAGCACCAGGGGGCGTGACACTGAAGCTTTCTTT
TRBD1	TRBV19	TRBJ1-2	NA	CATLQTPETGGLGYTF	TGTGCCACCCTCCAGACCCCAGAGACAGGGGGCCTTGGCTACACCTTC
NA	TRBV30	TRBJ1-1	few	CAWSGSSNTEAFF	TGTGCCTGGAGTGGTTCATCGAACACTGAAGCTTTCTTT
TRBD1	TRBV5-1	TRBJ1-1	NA	CASTIWGQGALNTEAFF	TGCGCCAGCACGATATGGGGACAGGGGGCCCTAAACACTGAAGCTTTCTTT
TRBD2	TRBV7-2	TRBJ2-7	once	CASSTWTSGTRQYF	TGTGCCAGCAGCACCTGGACTAGTGGGACGAGGCAGTACTTC
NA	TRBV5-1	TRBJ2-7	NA	CATTQDPEGDEQYF	TGCGCCACCACCCAGGACCCCGAGGGCGACGAGCAGTACTTC
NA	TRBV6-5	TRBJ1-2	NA	CASSRGPGGYGYTF	TGTGCCAGCAGCCGAGGACCGGGGGGCTATGGCTACACCTTC
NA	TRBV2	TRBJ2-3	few	CASSPRLGDTQYF	TGTGCCAGCAGTCCTCGGCTCGGGGATACGCAGTATTTT
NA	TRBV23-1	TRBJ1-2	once	CASSPPVSTFYGYTF	TGCGCCAGCAGTCCCCCTGTTTCGACTTTCTATGGCTACACCTTC